This TCR beta chain was documented in a study of vaccination and CD4 T cells after COVID-19. In the study overall: Convalescent patients gave post-COVID blood a median approximately 94 days post-diagnosis, range 35 to 161. The cells in question were stimulated using overlapping spike peptides derived from SARS-CoV-2, HCoV-NL63, HCoV-OC43 and HCoV-229E. Every culture used as a control got a CEFX pool, an HIV-1 Nef pool, or no peptide.

Noted time point: late sampling 161 to 241 days after vaccination in a few convalescent patients. Treatment reported: roughly ten-day PBMC culture with coronavirus spike peptide pools or control peptides (ViraFEST assay). Points on this clonotype: What it binds is not known.

Sequencing of cultured CD4+ T cell DNA used the Oncomine TCR Beta short-read assay. TCRdb reprocessed the PCR reads via MiXCR and lists one record per CDR3 protein. Of about 22,000 distinct CDR3 sequences listed, 35% are singletons. V shed 0 bases and J shed 2 bases, with 5 bases lying between them. The CDR3 loop spans 15 amino acids. CDR1 is SGHTA, CDR2 FQGNSA, per germline. This chain uses TRBV7-2 with TRBJ2-6, with D unresolved. The TCR sequence derives from a human donor who had recovered from COVID-19. This material consisted of CD4+ T cells from blood, cultured in vitro, taken about 7 months after SARS-CoV-2 vaccination. The CDR3 is CASSLASAGANVLTF. DNA for the CDR3: TGTGCCAGCAGCTTAGCTAGTGCTGGGGCCAACGTCCTGACTTTC.